Each of the 8 T cell receptor beta chains below was sequenced from the same sample in a study of PD-1 blockade in mismatch repair-deficient tumors. Using immunoSEQ multiplex PCR, the repertoire was profiled, and TCRdb retains in-frame clones only, with some absent. In the table there are tens of thousands of clones, 78% of which are singletons. Sample: peripheral blood, taken 2 weeks after starting pembrolizumab. Source of these receptors: an adult with mismatch repair-deficient cancer.

The CDR3 DNA reads TGTGCCAGCAGTACGGGACAGGGGGATAACTATGGCTACACCTTC. Translating gives CASSTGQGDNYGYTF. The chain joins TRBV27 to TRBJ1-2, with 11 bases identical to TRBD1. The CDR3 has 15 amino acids. Trimming took 5 bases from V and 1 from J; bases not matched to a gene: 3. Germline V CDR1 and CDR2: MNHEY, SMNVEV (reference sequence).

This rearrangement joins TRBV5-6 to TRBJ2-6; perhaps TRBD2 as D (5 bases). The CDR3 totals 18 residues. V lost 4 bases, J lost 4 bases, and 21 bases lay in between. In germline, CDR1 is SGHDT, CDR2 YYEEEE. The CDR3 protein is CASSPRGDYYSGANVLTF. As DNA, the CDR3 is TGTGCCAGCAGCCCCCGAGGAGACTACTATTCCGGGGCCAACGTCCTGACTTTC.

A single count supports this clone. This chain joins TRBV6-1 and TRBJ1-5, with 7 bases that match TRBD1. In germline, CDR1 is MNHNS, CDR2 SASEGT. J lost 4 bases, V lost 4 bases, and 4 bases had no gene match. The CDR3 spans 14 residues. CDR3 protein: CASSAGGLNQPQHF. CDR3 DNA: TGTGCCAGCAGTGCAGGGGGACTAAATCAGCCCCAGCATTTT.

J is TRBJ1-5 and V is TRBV10-3; D is uncertain. Germline CDR1 and CDR2: ENHRY and SYGVKD. V lost 2 bases to trimming and J lost 5 bases, with 10 bases between them. The CDR3 length is 14 residues. This CDR3 reads CAISETDSDQPQHF. CDR3 bases: TGTGCCATCAGTGAGACAGATTCTGATCAGCCCCAGCATTTT.

The chain recombines TRBV5-5 with TRBJ1-1, with no clear D. Germline V gene sequence: CDR1 SGHKS, CDR2 YYEKEE (reference sequence). Trimming left V 2 bases short and J 0 bases short, with 8 bases between. This CDR3 is built from 14 residues. The CDR3 region is CASSFNSLNTEAFF. CDR3 nucleotide sequence: TGTGCCAGCAGCTTTAACAGCTTGAACACTGAAGCTTTCTTT.

The chain recombines TRBV7-6 with TRBJ2-2; D is uncertain. Per the germline V gene, CDR1 is SGHVS and CDR2 is FNYEAQ. This CDR3 contains 13 residues. The V and J ends lost 5 bases and 2 bases respectively, with 6 bases between them. The DNA of the CDR3 is TGTGCCAGCAGCCGCGTTAACACCGGGGAGCTGTTTTTT. Residues: CASSRVNTGELFF.

The chain has TRBV18 and TRBJ1-3, with unresolved D. The V gene's germline CDR1 is KGHSH and CDR2 LQKENI. Trimming left V 3 bases short and J 3 bases short, with 9 bases between. The CDR3 length is 14 residues. As DNA, the CDR3 is TGTGCCAGCTCACCTACAGCGGGTGGAAACACCATATATTTT. Encoded protein: CASSPTAGGNTIYF.

The CDR3 nucleotides are TGTGCCAGCAGCTTCACCTTCGACACTGAAGCTTTCTTT. Translation: CASSFTFDTEAFF. V gene TRBV7-3 combines with J gene TRBJ1-1; D gene uncertain. The CDR3 is made up of 13 amino acids. Germline CDR1 is SGHTA and CDR2 is FQGTGA. V dropped 3 bases and J dropped 3 bases, with 8 bases sitting between them. The whole variable domain, filled in from reference TRBV7-3 and TRBJ1-1, reads GAGVSQTPSNKVTEKGKYVELRCDPISGHTALYWYRQSLGQGPEFLIYFQGTGAADDSGLPNDRFFAVRPEGSVSTLKIQRTERGDSAVYLCASSFTFDTEAFFGQGTRLTVV.